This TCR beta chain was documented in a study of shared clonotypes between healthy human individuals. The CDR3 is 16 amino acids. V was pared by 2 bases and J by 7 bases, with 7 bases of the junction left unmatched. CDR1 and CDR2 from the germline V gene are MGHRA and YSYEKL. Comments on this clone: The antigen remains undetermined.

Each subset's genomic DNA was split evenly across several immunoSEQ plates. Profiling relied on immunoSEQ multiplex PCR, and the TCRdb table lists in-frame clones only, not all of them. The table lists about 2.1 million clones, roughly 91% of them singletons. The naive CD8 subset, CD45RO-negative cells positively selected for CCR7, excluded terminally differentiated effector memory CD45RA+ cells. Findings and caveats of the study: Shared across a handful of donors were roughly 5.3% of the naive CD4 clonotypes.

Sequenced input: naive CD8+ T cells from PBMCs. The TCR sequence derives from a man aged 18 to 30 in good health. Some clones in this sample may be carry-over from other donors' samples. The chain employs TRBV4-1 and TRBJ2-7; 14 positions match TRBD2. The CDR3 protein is CASSQPTSGRAVEQYF. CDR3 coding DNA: TGCGCCAGCAGCCAACCGACTAGCGGGAGGGCAGTAGAGCAGTACTTC.